This is a list of T cell receptor beta chains from one sample in a study of CD8 T cells in ankylosing spondylitis. A single record per CDR3 protein comes from TCRdb applying MiXCR to the 5' RACE reads. Here the sample spans roughly 150,000 distinct CDR3 sequences, about a third being singletons. Sequenced input: synovial fluid, either unsorted or a sorted T cell fraction (not recorded which). These receptors were obtained from a male donor with ankylosing spondylitis. CDR3s include the opening cysteine and the closing phenylalanine or tryptophan. D genes are given only for firm matches. A clone size is listed for some rows: how often the clone was seen (once, few, many), or a class if it is expanded.

DNA | CDR3 | length | D | V | size | J
TGTGCCAGCAGCGTAGAGGCGGGAAATTCACCCCTCCACTTT | CASSVEAGNSPLHF | 14 | . | TRBV9 | . | TRBJ1-6
TGTGCCAGCTCACCAATCGGTTCTGAAGCTTTCTTT | CASSPIGSEAFF | 12 | . | TRBV18 | . | TRBJ1-1
TGCAGTGCTAGCCAGGATTTTGGATCACCCCTCCACTTT | CSASQDFGSPLHF | 13 | . | TRBV20-1 | . | TRBJ1-6
TGCGCCAGCAGCTGGGACACGGTTCCGCAGTTCTTC | CASSWDTVPQFF | 12 | . | TRBV5-1 | many | TRBJ2-1
TGTGCCAGCAGCGTAGGCTCCCAGGCGAACACCGGGGAGCTGTTTTTT | CASSVGSQANTGELFF | 16 | . | TRBV9 | . | TRBJ2-2
TGTGCCAGCAGCGCCTGGGACAGGGGGGTATCCGGCTACACCTTC | CASSAWDRGVSGYTF | 15 | TRBD1 | TRBV7-9 | . | TRBJ1-2
TGTGCCAGCAGCTTAGAGCCAGCGAACACTGAAGCTTTCTTT | CASSLEPANTEAFF | 14 | . | TRBV7-2 | many | TRBJ1-1
TGCAGCGTTCCCGGGACAGGGGACCACGAGCAGTACTTC | CSVPGTGDHEQYF | 13 | TRBD1 | TRBV29-1 | many | TRBJ2-7
TGCAGTGCTAGAGATTCGGCAGGCCCCAAAATGGGAGGCTACACCTTC | CSARDSAGPKMGGYTF | 16 | . | TRBV20-1 | many | TRBJ1-2
TGCGCCAGCAGCCCCGGGGACAGGGGTTCCGAGACCCAGTACTTC | CASSPGDRGSETQYF | 15 | TRBD1 | TRBV5-1 | few | TRBJ2-5
TGTGCCAGCAGGGCGCGGGGACGGTTCTCCGGGGAGCTGTTTTTT | CASRARGRFSGELFF | 15 | . | TRBV5-8 | . | TRBJ2-2
TGTGCCAGCAGCCACACAGGGAAGGTAGAGGGCTACACCTTC | CASSHTGKVEGYTF | 14 | . | TRBV4-2 | few | TRBJ1-2
TGCGCCAGCAGCTTGGCGGAGCGGTGGGACTCTGGGGCCAACGTCCTGACTTTC | CASSLAERWDSGANVLTF | 18 | . | TRBV5-1 | many | TRBJ2-6
TGTGCCAGCTCACCGCCTCTGTCAGGCACTGAAGCTTTCTTT | CASSPPLSGTEAFF | 14 | . | TRBV18 | many | TRBJ1-1
TGTGCCAGCAGCCAACAGGCCTCTGGAAACACCATATATTTT | CASSQQASGNTIYF | 14 | . | TRBV3-1 | few | TRBJ1-3
TGTGCCAGCATCGATAGCCGGAACTCTGGAAACACCATATATTTT | CASIDSRNSGNTIYF | 15 | . | TRBV28 | . | TRBJ1-3
TGCGCCAGCAGCCAAGATCTAGGCAGGGGATGGGCTAGCGGGAGAAATGAGCAGTTCTTC | CASSQDLGRGWASGRNEQFF | 20 | TRBD2 | TRBV4-3 | many | TRBJ2-1
TGTGCCAGCAGCGACTACCTCTCCGGGGAGCTGTTTTTT | CASSDYLSGELFF | 13 | . | TRBV7-2 | many | TRBJ2-2
TGTGCCAGCAGCGGGTGGGACAGGATGATAACTGGAAACACCATATATTTT | CASSGWDRMITGNTIYF | 17 | TRBD1 | TRBV9 | few | TRBJ1-3
TGCGCCAACAGGGGGCGAAATCAGCCCCAGCATTTT | CANRGRNQPQHF | 12 | TRBD1 | TRBV10-2 | few | TRBJ1-5